Listed below are T cell receptor beta chains from one sample, sequenced in a study of blood T cell repertoires in COVID-19. Repertoires were generated with immunoSEQ multiplex PCR, while TCRdb's copy carries only in-frame clones and drops some. The sample lists roughly 430,000 clones, 88% occurring once. Sequenced sample: PBMCs or T cells enriched from blood (not recorded which). The receptors were gathered from a woman between 35 and 50 years old with acute COVID-19. CDR3s include the opening cysteine and the closing phenylalanine or tryptophan. Fields, in order: V gene, CDR3 length, clone size, J gene, CDR3 protein. Size is omitted from some rows. Given values are once, few, many or a class for expanded clones.

v_call: TRBV4-2; cdr3_length: 17; clone_size: NA; j_call: TRBJ1-3; cdr3_aa: CASSQVLQVRGGNTIYF
v_call: TRBV9; cdr3_length: 15; clone_size: NA; j_call: TRBJ2-7; cdr3_aa: CASSQKGQDSYEQYF
v_call: TRBV27; cdr3_length: 15; clone_size: NA; j_call: TRBJ1-1; cdr3_aa: CASNLGGVWYTEAFF
v_call: TRBV4-1; cdr3_length: 15; clone_size: NA; j_call: TRBJ1-1; cdr3_aa: CASSAETGGLTEAFF
v_call: TRBV27; cdr3_length: 15; clone_size: NA; j_call: TRBJ1-5; cdr3_aa: CASSPRVLRGQPQHF
v_call: TRBV18; cdr3_length: 16; clone_size: NA; j_call: TRBJ2-2; cdr3_aa: CASSLQGQGVAGELFF
v_call: TRBV5-1; cdr3_length: 16; clone_size: NA; j_call: TRBJ1-1; cdr3_aa: CASSLAGGQVGTEAFF
v_call: TRBV4-1; cdr3_length: 16; clone_size: NA; j_call: TRBJ1-5; cdr3_aa: CASSQDGQGMNQPQHF
v_call: TRBV13; cdr3_length: 14; clone_size: NA; j_call: TRBJ1-1; cdr3_aa: CASSLAVGSTEAFF
v_call: TRBV4-1; cdr3_length: 14; clone_size: NA; j_call: TRBJ1-1; cdr3_aa: CASSLPTGNTEAFF
v_call: TRBV3-1/TRBV3-2; cdr3_length: 14; clone_size: NA; j_call: TRBJ2-3; cdr3_aa: CASSPRGTTDTQYF
v_call: TRBV6-6; cdr3_length: 16; clone_size: NA; j_call: TRBJ1-2; cdr3_aa: CASSSREDIVYLSYTF
v_call: TRBV5-1; cdr3_length: 15; clone_size: few; j_call: TRBJ1-2; cdr3_aa: CASSSGTQLNYGYTF
v_call: TRBV5-4; cdr3_length: 13; clone_size: few; j_call: TRBJ2-1; cdr3_aa: CASSLSGHNEQFF
v_call: TRBV29-1; cdr3_length: 12; clone_size: NA; j_call: TRBJ2-7; cdr3_aa: CSVLNTGYEQYF
v_call: TRBV5-1; cdr3_length: 17; clone_size: NA; j_call: TRBJ2-3; cdr3_aa: CASSPKSSGGQGDTQYF
v_call: TRBV5-1; cdr3_length: 14; clone_size: few; j_call: TRBJ1-2; cdr3_aa: CASSREGQGDGYTF
v_call: TRBV3-1/TRBV3-2; cdr3_length: 12; clone_size: NA; j_call: TRBJ1-1; cdr3_aa: CATATANTEAFF
v_call: TRBV19; cdr3_length: 15; clone_size: few; j_call: TRBJ2-2; cdr3_aa: CASSLLGLDTGELFF
v_call: TRBV19; cdr3_length: 16; clone_size: NA; j_call: TRBJ1-2; cdr3_aa: CASSITTAPTNYGYTF
v_call: TRBV6-5; cdr3_length: 13; clone_size: NA; j_call: TRBJ2-7; cdr3_aa: CASSYSTGYEQYF
v_call: TRBV2; cdr3_length: 13; clone_size: NA; j_call: TRBJ1-5; cdr3_aa: CASTGGWDQPQHF
v_call: TRBV5-1; cdr3_length: 15; clone_size: NA; j_call: TRBJ2-7; cdr3_aa: CASSFLVDSDYEQYF
v_call: TRBV28; cdr3_length: 14; clone_size: few; j_call: TRBJ1-2; cdr3_aa: CASSPDRVGYGYTF
v_call: TRBV6-5; cdr3_length: 11; clone_size: NA; j_call: TRBJ1-2; cdr3_aa: CASSSPQGYTF
v_call: TRBV25-1; cdr3_length: 15; clone_size: NA; j_call: TRBJ2-2; cdr3_aa: CASSEGTGHTGELFF
v_call: TRBV15; cdr3_length: 14; clone_size: NA; j_call: TRBJ1-6; cdr3_aa: CATSMRATNSPLHF
v_call: TRBV7-2; cdr3_length: 13; clone_size: NA; j_call: TRBJ2-3; cdr3_aa: CASSLLTGDTQYF
v_call: TRBV5-1; cdr3_length: 14; clone_size: few; j_call: TRBJ1-2; cdr3_aa: CASSLGTLNYGYTF
v_call: TRBV6-5; cdr3_length: 16; clone_size: NA; j_call: TRBJ2-3; cdr3_aa: CASSSGGALSTDTQYF
v_call: TRBV7-9; cdr3_length: 14; clone_size: NA; j_call: TRBJ2-7; cdr3_aa: CASSLAGQSDEQYF
v_call: TRBV3-1/TRBV3-2; cdr3_length: 14; clone_size: NA; j_call: TRBJ1-2; cdr3_aa: CASSQPRGKGGYTF
v_call: TRBV6-2/TRBV6-3; cdr3_length: 15; clone_size: NA; j_call: TRBJ1-4; cdr3_aa: CASSSLRGLNEKLFF
v_call: TRBV5-1; cdr3_length: 15; clone_size: NA; j_call: TRBJ1-4; cdr3_aa: CASSLGRTNGEKLFF
v_call: TRBV9; cdr3_length: 15; clone_size: NA; j_call: TRBJ1-5; cdr3_aa: CASSQGTGGHQPQHF
v_call: TRBV19; cdr3_length: 12; clone_size: NA; j_call: TRBJ2-5; cdr3_aa: CASRGGSETQYF
v_call: TRBV5-1; cdr3_length: 17; clone_size: NA; j_call: TRBJ1-3; cdr3_aa: CASSGSVGDEFGNTIYF
v_call: TRBV9; cdr3_length: 14; clone_size: NA; j_call: TRBJ1-1; cdr3_aa: CASSVGEENTEAFF
v_call: TRBV20-1; cdr3_length: 13; clone_size: NA; j_call: TRBJ2-1; cdr3_aa: CSASHGAPNEQFF
v_call: TRBV19; cdr3_length: 15; clone_size: few; j_call: TRBJ1-5; cdr3_aa: CASSIERQGGQPQHF
v_call: TRBV9; cdr3_length: 17; clone_size: NA; j_call: TRBJ2-2; cdr3_aa: CASSGYRDPVGVGELFF
v_call: TRBV27; cdr3_length: 16; clone_size: NA; j_call: TRBJ1-2; cdr3_aa: CASSSPFRGGGYGYTF
v_call: TRBV3-1/TRBV3-2; cdr3_length: 16; clone_size: NA; j_call: TRBJ2-3; cdr3_aa: CASSQGITGGFVTQYF
v_call: TRBV18; cdr3_length: 13; clone_size: once; j_call: TRBJ1-1; cdr3_aa: CASSPDRVAEAFF
v_call: TRBV11-2; cdr3_length: 14; clone_size: NA; j_call: TRBJ1-2; cdr3_aa: CASSLGTGGGGYTF
v_call: TRBV29-1; cdr3_length: 15; clone_size: NA; j_call: TRBJ1-1; cdr3_aa: CSVSYSGTGATEAFF
v_call: TRBV25-1; cdr3_length: 16; clone_size: NA; j_call: TRBJ1-5; cdr3_aa: CASSELGTTCNQPQHF
v_call: TRBV19; cdr3_length: 15; clone_size: NA; j_call: TRBJ2-2; cdr3_aa: CASSPSGGDTGELFF
v_call: TRBV19; cdr3_length: 14; clone_size: NA; j_call: TRBJ1-4; cdr3_aa: CASSGGREFEKLFF
v_call: TRBV25-1; cdr3_length: 14; clone_size: NA; j_call: TRBJ2-7; cdr3_aa: CASSAGTGGYEQYF
v_call: TRBV19; cdr3_length: 14; clone_size: NA; j_call: TRBJ1-5; cdr3_aa: CASTQGQGNQPQHF
v_call: TRBV7-9; cdr3_length: 16; clone_size: once; j_call: TRBJ2-2; cdr3_aa: CASSLISLAGSGELFF